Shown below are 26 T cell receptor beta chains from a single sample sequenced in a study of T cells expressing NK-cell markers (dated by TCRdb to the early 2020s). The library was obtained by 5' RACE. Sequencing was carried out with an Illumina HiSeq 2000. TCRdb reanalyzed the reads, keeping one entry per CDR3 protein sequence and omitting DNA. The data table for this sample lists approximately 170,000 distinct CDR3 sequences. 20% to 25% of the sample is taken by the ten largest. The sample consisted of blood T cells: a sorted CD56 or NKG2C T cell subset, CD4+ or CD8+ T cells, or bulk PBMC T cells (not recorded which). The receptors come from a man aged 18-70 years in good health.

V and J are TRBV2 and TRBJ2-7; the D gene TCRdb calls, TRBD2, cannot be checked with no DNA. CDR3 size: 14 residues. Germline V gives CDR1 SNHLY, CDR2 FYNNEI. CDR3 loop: CAGLGGDSAYEQYF.

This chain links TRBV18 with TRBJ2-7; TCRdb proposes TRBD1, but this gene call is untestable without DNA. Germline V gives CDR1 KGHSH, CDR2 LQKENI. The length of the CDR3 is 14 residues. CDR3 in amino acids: CASSLPGGPYEQYF.

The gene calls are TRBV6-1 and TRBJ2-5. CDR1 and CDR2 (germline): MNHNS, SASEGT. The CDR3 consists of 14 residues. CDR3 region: CASSESQWQETQYF.

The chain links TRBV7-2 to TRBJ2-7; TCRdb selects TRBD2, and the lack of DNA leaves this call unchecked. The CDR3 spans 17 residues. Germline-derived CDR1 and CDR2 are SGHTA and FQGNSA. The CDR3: CASSPLPGDRGSYEQYF.

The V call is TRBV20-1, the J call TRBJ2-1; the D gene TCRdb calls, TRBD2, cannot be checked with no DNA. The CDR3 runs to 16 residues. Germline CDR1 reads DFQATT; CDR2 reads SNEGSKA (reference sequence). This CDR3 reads CSAIGKVAGGYNEQFF.

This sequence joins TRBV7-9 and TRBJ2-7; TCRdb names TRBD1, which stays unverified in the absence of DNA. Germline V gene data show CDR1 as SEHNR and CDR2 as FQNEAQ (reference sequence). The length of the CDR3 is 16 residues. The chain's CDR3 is CASSLVLGTETYEQYF. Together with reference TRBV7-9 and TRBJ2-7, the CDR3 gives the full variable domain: DTGVSQNPRHKITKRGQNVTFRCDPISEHNRLYWYRQTLGQGPEFLTYFQNEAQLEKSRLLSDRFSAERPKGSFSTLEIQRTEQGDSAMYLCASSLVLGTETYEQYFGPGTRLTVT.

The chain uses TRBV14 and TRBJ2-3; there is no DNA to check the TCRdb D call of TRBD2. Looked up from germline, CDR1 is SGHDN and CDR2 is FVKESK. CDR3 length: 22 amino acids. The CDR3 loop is CASSQSPRYNSDWSRIADTQYF.

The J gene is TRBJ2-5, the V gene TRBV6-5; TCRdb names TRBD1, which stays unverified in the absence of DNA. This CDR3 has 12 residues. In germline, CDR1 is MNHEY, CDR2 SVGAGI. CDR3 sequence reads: CASSRDRETQYF.

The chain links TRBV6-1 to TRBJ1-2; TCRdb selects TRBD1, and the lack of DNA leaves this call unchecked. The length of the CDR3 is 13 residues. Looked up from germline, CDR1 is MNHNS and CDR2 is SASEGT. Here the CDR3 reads CASRSRDTYGYTF.

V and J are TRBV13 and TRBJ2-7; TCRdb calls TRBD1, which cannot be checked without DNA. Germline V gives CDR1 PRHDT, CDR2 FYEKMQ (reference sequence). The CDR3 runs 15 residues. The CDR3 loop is CASSSPGGGRYEQYF.

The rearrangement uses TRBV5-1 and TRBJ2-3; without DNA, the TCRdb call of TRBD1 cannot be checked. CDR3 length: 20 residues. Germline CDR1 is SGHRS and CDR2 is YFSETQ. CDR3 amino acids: CASRTTGGAPPGPNTDTQYF.

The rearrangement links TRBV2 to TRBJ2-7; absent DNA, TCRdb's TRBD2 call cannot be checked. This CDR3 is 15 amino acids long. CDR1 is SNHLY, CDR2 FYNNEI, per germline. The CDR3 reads CASSESRDSIYEQYF.

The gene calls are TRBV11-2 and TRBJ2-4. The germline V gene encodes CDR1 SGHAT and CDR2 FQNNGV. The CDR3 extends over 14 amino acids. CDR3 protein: CASSFVASENIQYF.

This chain's CDR3 is CASTGQGGSTYEQYF. The rearrangement joins TRBV13 to TRBJ2-7; the TCRdb call, TRBD1, lacks DNA for checking. The CDR3 runs 15 residues. The germline gives CDR1 PRHDT, CDR2 FYEKMQ (reference sequence). The full variable domain, with the rest looked up from reference TRBV13 and TRBJ2-7, is AAGVIQSPRHLIKEKRETATLKCYPIPRHDTVYWYQQGPGQDPQFLISFYEKMQSDKGSIPDRFSAQQFSDYHSELNMSSLELGDSALYFCASTGQGGSTYEQYFGPGTRLTVT.

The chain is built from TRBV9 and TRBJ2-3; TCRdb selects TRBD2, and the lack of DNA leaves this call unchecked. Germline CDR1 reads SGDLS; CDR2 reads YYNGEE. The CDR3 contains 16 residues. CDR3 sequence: CASSPSGLAGIDTQYF.

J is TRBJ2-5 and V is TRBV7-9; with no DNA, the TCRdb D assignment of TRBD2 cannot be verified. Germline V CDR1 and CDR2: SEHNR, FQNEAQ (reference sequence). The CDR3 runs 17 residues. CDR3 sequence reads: CASSLATSGGAVETQYF.

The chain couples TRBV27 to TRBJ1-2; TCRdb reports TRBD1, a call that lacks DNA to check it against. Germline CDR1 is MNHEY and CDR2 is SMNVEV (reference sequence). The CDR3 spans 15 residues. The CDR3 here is CASSLWLQGYYGYTF.

CDR3 amino acids: CASRPKGDTQYF. The V gene is TRBV12-3 or TRBV12-4, the J gene TRBJ2-3. The CDR3 spans 12 residues.

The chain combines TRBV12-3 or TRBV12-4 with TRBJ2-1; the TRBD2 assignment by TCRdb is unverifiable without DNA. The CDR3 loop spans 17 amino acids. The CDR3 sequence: CASSFVVGRLVSNEQFF.

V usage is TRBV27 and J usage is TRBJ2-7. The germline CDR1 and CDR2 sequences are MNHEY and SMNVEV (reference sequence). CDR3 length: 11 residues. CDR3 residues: CASSTLTEQYF.

This CDR3 reads CASSEGLPGNQPQHF. The chain carries TRBV2 and TRBJ1-5. Germline CDR1 and CDR2: SNHLY and FYNNEI. The CDR3 has 15 amino acids.

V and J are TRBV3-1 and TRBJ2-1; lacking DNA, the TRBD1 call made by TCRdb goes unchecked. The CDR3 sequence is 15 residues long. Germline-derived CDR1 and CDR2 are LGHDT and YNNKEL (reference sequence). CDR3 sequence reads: CASSQEPRPYNEQFF.

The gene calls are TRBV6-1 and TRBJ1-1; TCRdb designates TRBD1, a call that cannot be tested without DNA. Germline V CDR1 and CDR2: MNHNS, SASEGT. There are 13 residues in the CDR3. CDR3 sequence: CASSETGLTEAFF.

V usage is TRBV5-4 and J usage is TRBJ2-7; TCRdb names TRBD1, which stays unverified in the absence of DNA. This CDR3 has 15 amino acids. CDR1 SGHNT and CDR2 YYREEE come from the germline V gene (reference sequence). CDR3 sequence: CASSLQTGGVEEQYF.

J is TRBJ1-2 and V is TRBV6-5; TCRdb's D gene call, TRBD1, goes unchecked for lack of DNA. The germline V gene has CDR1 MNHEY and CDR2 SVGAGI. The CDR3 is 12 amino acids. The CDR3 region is CASTPGGYGYTF.

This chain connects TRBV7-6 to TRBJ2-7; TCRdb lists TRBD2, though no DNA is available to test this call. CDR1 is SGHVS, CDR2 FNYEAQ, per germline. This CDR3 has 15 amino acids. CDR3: CASTRAAGGVYEQYF. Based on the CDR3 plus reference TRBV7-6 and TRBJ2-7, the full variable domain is GAGVSQSPRYKVTKRGQDVALRCDPISGHVSLYWYRQALGQGPEFLTYFNYEAQQDKSGLPNDRFSAERPEGSISTLTIQRTEQRDSAMYRCASTRAAGGVYEQYFGPGTRLTVT.